These T cell receptor beta chains were read from a single sample in a study of neoadjuvant nivolumab and ipilimumab in lung cancer. Sequencing used immunoSEQ multiplex PCR; TCRdb keeps in-frame clones, though not all of them. The table includes tens of thousands of clones, over 80% detected once. The source was peripheral blood, collected before neoadjuvant nivolumab, alone or with ipilimumab. The receptor set was obtained from an adult with non-small cell lung cancer. Both conserved end residues are part of each CDR3. A D gene is named only where the DNA matches it firmly. A clone size is listed for some rows: how often the clone was seen (once, few, many), or a class if it is expanded.

TRBV11-2	-	-	TRBJ2-7	CASSPRPPRQSLSYEQYF	TGTGCCAGCAGCCCGCGTCCCCCCCGGCAGTCCCTTTCCTACGAGCAGTACTTC
TRBV9	-	-	TRBJ2-3	CASSLVPGQTDTQYF	TGTGCCAGCAGCTTAGTTCCGGGCCAAACAGATACGCAGTATTTT
TRBV7-9	-	TRBD1	TRBJ2-3	CASSYGQGETDTQYF	TGTGCCAGCAGCTATGGACAGGGAGAAACAGATACGCAGTATTTT
TRBV5-1	few	TRBD1	TRBJ1-2	CASSLAQGAGYTF	TGCGCCAGCAGCTTGGCACAGGGGGCCGGCTACACCTTC
TRBV5-1	-	TRBD2	TRBJ2-1	CASSLPSGGYNEQFF	TGCGCCAGCAGCTTGCCTAGCGGGGGCTACAATGAGCAGTTCTTC
TRBV11-2	-	-	TRBJ1-2	CASSLDRRTGYGYTF	TGTGCCAGCAGCTTAGATCGCAGGACCGGCTATGGCTACACCTTC
TRBV7-9	-	-	TRBJ1-1	CASSLNIGATTEAFF	TGTGCCAGCAGCCTCAACATCGGGGCTACCACTGAAGCTTTCTTT
TRBV19	-	-	TRBJ1-1	CASSIGGADTEAFF	TGTGCCAGTAGTATAGGGGGGGCGGACACTGAAGCTTTCTTT
TRBV15	-	TRBD2	TRBJ2-5	CASKRGGHETQYF	TGTGCGTCCAAGCGGGGGGGCCACGAGACCCAGTACTTC
TRBV29-1	-	-	TRBJ1-2	CSVEGGYTF	TGCAGCGTTGAGGGTGGCTACACCTTC
TRBV5-6	-	-	TRBJ2-7	CASSLYLSRENYEQYF	TGTGCCAGCAGCTTGTACTTATCGAGGGAGAACTACGAGCAGTACTTC